Each of the 21 T cell receptor beta chains below was sequenced from the same sample in a study of T cells after yellow fever vaccination (dated by TCRdb to 2018 to 2020). This specimen's treatment or condition label, per the study, means: live attenuated yellow fever vaccine strain. Libraries were built with 5' RACE. Instrument on record: Illumina HiSeq 2500. In-frame beta chains were kept once TCRdb had trimmed the public reads at Q25 with fastp and called clones with MiXCR. Rows with one shared CDR3 protein collapse into an entry with the most common genes and DNA. The sample yields roughly 500,000 distinct CDR3 sequences; around 21% were counted once. The leading ten clones occupy 14% of the sample. Sequencing was performed on PBMCs, taken 15 days after the yellow fever booster vaccination. The receptor set was obtained from a young man who received the YFV17D yellow fever vaccine.

The chain employs TRBV5-1 and TRBJ2-7, with 8 nucleotides matching TRBD2. The germline gives CDR1 SGHRS, CDR2 YFSETQ. The junction had 6 bases not matched to a gene; V was cut back by 1 base and J by 3 bases. The CDR3 runs 15 residues. As DNA, the CDR3 is TGCGCCAGCAGCTTGAACTTGGCGGGAGGCTACGAGCAGTACTTC. Translated: CASSLNLAGGYEQYF.

The rearrangement joins TRBV7-2 to TRBJ2-1; TRBD1 matches at 11 bases. After removal of 11 bases from V and 3 bases from J, the junction contained 3 bases not matched to a gene. The CDR3 is 13 amino acids. Germline-derived CDR1 and CDR2 are SGHTA and FQGNSA. Here the CDR3 reads CAGGTGGYNEQFF. The CDR3 region has the DNA TGTGCCGGCGGGACAGGGGGCTACAATGAGCAGTTCTTC.

This clonotype was recorded many times. The gene calls are TRBV7-9 and TRBJ1-5, with D hard to call. V was cut by 5 bases and J by 6 bases, with 8 bases left in between. CDR3 size: 12 residues. Germline CDR1 and CDR2: SEHNR and FQNEAQ (reference sequence). This CDR3 reads CASSADVQPQHF. CDR3 coding DNA: TGTGCCAGCAGCGCAGATGTTCAGCCCCAGCATTTT.

The chain recombines TRBV18 with TRBJ1-2, with 7 positions matching TRBD1. Germline CDR1 KGHSH, CDR2 LQKENI. The length of the CDR3 is 13 residues. Germline trimming cut 2 bases from V and 5 bases from J; bases unmatched to any gene: 2. The CDR3 bases are TGTGCCAGCTCACCAAGGGGACAGTATGGCTACACCTTC. This gives the protein CASSPRGQYGYTF.

The chain employs TRBV10-3 and TRBJ2-7; D is unclear. The CDR3 contains 12 residues. The V gene lost 7 bases and the J gene lost 0 bases, with 7 bases spanning the gap. Germline V gives CDR1 ENHRY, CDR2 SYGVKD. In DNA, the CDR3 is TGTGCCATCAAGGACGGCTCCTACGAGCAGTACTTC. This encodes CAIKDGSYEQYF.

The V and J genes are TRBV12-3 or TRBV12-4 and TRBJ2-7; perhaps TRBD2 as D (5 bases). The length of the CDR3 is 13 residues. Trimming took 3 bases from V and 5 from J, leaving 11 bases between them. CDR3 region: CASSFRGWNEQYF. The CDR3 DNA sequence: TGTGCCAGCAGTTTCCGGGGTTGGAACGAGCAGTACTTC.

The rearrangement uses TRBV15 and TRBJ2-1, with D possibly being TRBD2 (6 bases). Germline CDR1 is LNHNV and CDR2 is YYDKDF (reference sequence). The CDR3 runs 15 residues. The V gene lost 1 base and the J gene lost 6 bases, with 13 bases spanning the gap. In DNA form, the CDR3 reads TGTGCCACCAGCAGAGTTAGCGGAGGGTCCAATGAGCAGTTCTTC. Its protein is CATSRVSGGSNEQFF. Full variable domain (remainder filled in from reference TRBV15 and TRBJ2-1): DAMVIQNPRYQVTQFGKPVTLSCSQTLNHNVMYWYQQKSSQAPKLLFHYYDKDFNNEADTPDNFQSRRPNTSFCFLDIRSPGLGDTAMYLCATSRVSGGSNEQFFGPGTRLTVL.

This chain connects TRBV25-1 to TRBJ2-5; no definite D call. The CDR3 is 12 residues long. Per the germline V gene, CDR1 is MGHDK and CDR2 is SYGVNS. Between the trimmed V and J ends, which lost 7 bases and 2 bases, there was a span of 8 bases. Here the CDR3 reads CASKQKQETQYF. The CDR3 DNA reads TGTGCCAGCAAACAGAAACAAGAGACCCAGTACTTC. Variable domain in full (rest from reference TRBV25-1 and TRBJ2-5): EADIYQTPRYLVIGTGKKITLECSQTMGHDKMYWYQQDPGMELHLIHYSYGVNSTEKGDLSSESTVSRIRTEHFPLTLESARPSHTSQYLCASKQKQETQYFGPGTRLLVL.

The chain joins TRBV5-1 to TRBJ2-3, with 10 bases lining up with TRBD2. The germline CDR1 and CDR2 sequences are SGHRS and YFSETQ. The V segment lost 4 bases and the J segment 5 bases; nucleotides outside the gene matches: 10. The CDR3 totals 16 residues. The CDR3 coding sequence is TGCGCCAGCAGCGTCGGACTAGCGGAGGGAGTAGATACGCAGTATTTT. This codes for CASSVGLAEGVDTQYF.

This clonotype was seen many times. The junction departs from germline at one end; a sequencing error may be responsible. The chain recombines TRBV5-1 with TRBJ2-5; 11 bases line up with TRBD2. Germline V gene data show CDR1 as SGHRS and CDR2 as YFSETQ. This CDR3 has 14 residues. CDR3 sequence: CASSPGLAEETQYF. The DNA of the CDR3 is TGTGCCAGCAGTCCGGGACTAGCGGAAGAGACCCAGTACTTC.

The rearrangement joins TRBV25-1 to TRBJ1-1; D not resolved. The V and J ends lost 1 base and 1 base respectively, with 7 bases between them. Germline V gene data show CDR1 as MGHDK and CDR2 as SYGVNS. The CDR3 runs 14 residues. Written as DNA, the CDR3 is TGTGCCAGCAGTGAATCGATCACGAACACTGAAGCTTTCTTT. Translated: CASSESITNTEAFF.

This clonotype was picked up a small number of times. The chain employs TRBV7-6 and TRBJ2-3, with D tentatively TRBD2 (6 bases). V dropped 1 base and J dropped 1 base, with 15 bases sitting between them. CDR1 is SGHVS and CDR2 is FNYEAQ in the germline V gene. This CDR3 contains 17 residues. The CDR3 spells CASSLGFGGVRTDTQYF. DNA of the CDR3: TGTGCCAGCAGCTTAGGGTTTGGCGGGGTTCGCACAGATACGCAGTATTTT.

This clonotype was seen more than once but under ten times. The chain carries TRBV7-2 and TRBJ2-7; the D is unclear. The V end was cut by 2 bases, the J end by 6 bases, with 17 bases between. This CDR3 comprises 15 residues. Germline values: CDR1 SGHTA, CDR2 FQGNSA. The CDR3 protein is CASSLQIQAGREQYF. The CDR3 DNA follows: TGTGCCAGCAGCTTACAAATCCAGGCCGGCCGCGAGCAGTACTTC.

The rearrangement links TRBV12-3 or TRBV12-4 to TRBJ2-7; D is unclear. Trimming removed 8 bases at V and 2 bases at J, with 16 bases between. CDR3 length: 14 residues. The CDR3 DNA is TGTGCCAGCGGTATGCGACCTCGAACCTACGAGCAGTACTTC. Encoded protein: CASGMRPRTYEQYF.

This clonotype has more than one count but fewer than ten. This sequence joins TRBV7-2 and TRBJ2-3; 12 positions agree with TRBD2. CDR1 SGHTA and CDR2 FQGNSA come from the germline V gene. The trim removed 11 bases at V and 5 bases at J, leaving 11 bases unmatched. This CDR3 has 15 residues. Here the CDR3 reads CAAGSSGRAVDTQYF. Written as DNA, the CDR3 is TGTGCCGCTGGATCTAGCGGGAGGGCCGTAGATACGCAGTATTTT.

This clonotype was counted once. The chain couples TRBV11-2 to TRBJ2-3; 7 nucleotides agree with TRBD2. J gave up 4 bases and V 5 bases, and 12 bases lay outside the gene matches. The CDR3 has 16 residues. Germline CDR1 reads SGHAT; CDR2 reads FQNNGV. CDR3 region: CASSLGLAEGSDTQYF. CDR3 bases: TGTGCCAGCAGCCTAGGCCTAGCGGAGGGGTCAGATACGCAGTATTTT.

This clonotype was seen more than once but under ten times. The chain's CDR3 is CASSTGAGPDTQYF. CDR3 DNA sequence: TGTGCCAGCAGTACGGGGGCCGGGCCCGATACGCAGTATTTT. The V call is TRBV2, the J call TRBJ2-3; D assignment may be TRBD1 or TRBD2 (6 bases each). CDR1 is SNHLY and CDR2 is FYNNEI in the germline V gene. The CDR3 has 14 residues. V was trimmed by 5 bases and J by 6 bases, leaving 15 bases between them. Together with reference TRBV2 and TRBJ2-3, the CDR3 gives the full variable domain: EPEVTQTPSHQVTQMGQEVILRCVPISNHLYFYWYRQILGQKVEFLVSFYNNEISEKSEIFDDQFSVERPDGSNFTLKIRSTKLEDSAMYFCASSTGAGPDTQYFGPGTRLTVL.

This clonotype was observed many times. The rearrangement uses TRBV27 and TRBJ2-5; TRBD2 aligns across 7 bases. V was pared by 3 bases and J by 5 bases, with 9 bases of the junction left unmatched. CDR3 length equals 15 residues. Germline V gene sequence: CDR1 MNHEY, CDR2 SMNVEV (reference sequence). CDR3 DNA: TGTGCCAGCAGTTTGGGGGGGGTATTGGTGGAGACCCAGTACTTC. It encodes CASSLGGVLVETQYF.

The chain has TRBV15 and TRBJ2-3; possibly TRBD1 or TRBD2 for D (5 bases each). The CDR3 covers 13 residues. Trimming removed 4 bases from V and 6 bases from J, with 11 bases in between. CDR1 LNHNV and CDR2 YYDKDF come from the germline V gene (reference sequence). The CDR3 reads CATSIGTVDTQYF. The CDR3 DNA follows: TGTGCCACCAGCATAGGGACCGTGGATACGCAGTATTTT.

The chain recombines TRBV10-3 with TRBJ2-7, with 10 bases matching TRBD1. Germline-derived CDR1 and CDR2 are ENHRY and SYGVKD. V lost 10 bases and J lost 2; bases outside the gene matches: 8. The CDR3 consists of 14 residues. The CDR3, as DNA: TGTGCCACAGGGACGGGGACAGGGGCCTACGAGCAGTACTTC. Translated: CATGTGTGAYEQYF.

V is TRBV5-6 and J is TRBJ2-4; 8 bases agree with TRBD1. CDR1 SGHDT and CDR2 YYEEEE come from the germline V gene. V gave up 2 bases and J gave up 7 bases; unmatched junction bases: 2. CDR3 length: 13 residues. The CDR3 loop is CASSFGQGNIQYF. The CDR3 DNA reads as TGTGCCAGCAGCTTCGGACAGGGTAACATTCAGTACTTC.